This entry features one T cell receptor (beta chain) sequence. This sample is part of a study of blood T cell repertoires in COVID-19. Study as a whole: Samples taken during acute and convalescent COVID-19 were collected in the United States, Italy and Spain.

How the authors handled the data: Amplified reference gene primers provided the basis for estimating nucleated cell counts. The protocol was immunoSEQ multiplex PCR, while the TCRdb copy is restricted to in-frame clones and leaves out a portion. Clone size and the V and J calls come from that table; the DNA yielded D and trimming. The sample shows 450,000 or so clones, nearly 90% of them seen only once. Per the germline V gene, CDR1 is SEHNR and CDR2 is FQNEAQ (reference sequence). The length of the CDR3 is 15 residues. V lost 5 bases to trimming and J lost 1 base, with 11 bases between them. The clonotype originates from a young man with COVID-19, enrolled during active disease. Sequenced material: peripheral blood. This chain links TRBV7-9 with TRBJ1-4, with D possibly being TRBD1 (5 bases). The CDR3 protein is CASSRDGGTNEKLFF. As DNA, the CDR3 is TGTGCCAGCAGCCGAGACGGGGGAACTAATGAAAAACTGTTTTTT.